This T cell receptor beta chain was sequenced in a study of OX40 agonist ivuxolimab in advanced cancers. Study summary: An anti-OX40 (CD134) antibody with agonistic activity, ivuxolimab, was administered to patients.

Data came from immunoSEQ multiplex PCR; TCRdb stores just in-frame clones and leaves some out. This table holds about 84,000 clones, more than 80% found once. Samples were taken at baseline and on day 1 of cycles 4 and 7. Germline-derived CDR1 and CDR2 are MDHEN and SYDVKM. The V gene lost 2 bases and the J gene lost 7 bases, with 11 bases spanning the gap. The CDR3 covers 13 residues. Points from the study as a whole: Researchers report that CD8+ T cells had, on average, more expanded clones than CD4+. Which antigen the expanded peripheral T cells recognized is unknown.

This clone is a singleton in its sample. As yet, its antigen is unknown. This specimen consisted of CD4+ or CD8+ T cells sorted from blood, obtained in a trial of the OX40 agonist ivuxolimab. J is TRBJ1-2 and V is TRBV28, with D unclear. The clonotype was recovered from an adult with an advanced solid tumor such as melanoma, head and neck, liver or kidney cancer. The chain's CDR3 is CASSLVQKGGYTF. The DNA of the CDR3 is TGTGCCAGCAGTTTAGTCCAAAAAGGTGGCTACACCTTC.